The 25 T cell receptor beta chains presented below share a single source sample, sequenced in a study of shared clonotypes between healthy human individuals. Assay: immunoSEQ multiplex PCR; the TCRdb copy retains only in-frame clones and omits some. Here the sample spans under 2.5 million clones, 85% to 95% being singletons. The source material was naive CD4+ T cells from PBMCs. Subset in this sample: CD45RA+ positively selected. The receptors here all came from a young man in good health. Some clones in this sample may be carry-over from other donors' samples.

The rearrangement links TRBV6-5 to TRBJ2-2; TRBD1 might be the D (5 bases). Per germline, CDR1 MNHEY and CDR2 SVGAGI. V lost 6 bases and J 0 bases, leaving 8 bases between the germline ends. The CDR3 extends over 14 amino acids. CDR3 sequence: CASRGQTNTGELFF. The CDR3 coding sequence is TGTGCCAGCAGGGGGCAGACGAACACCGGGGAGCTGTTTTTT.

The chain joins TRBV5-6 to TRBJ1-2; weak D call: TRBD1 (5 bases). CDR3 length equals 13 residues. V lost 4 bases to trimming and J lost 4 bases, with 11 bases between them. Germline assignment: CDR1 SGHDT and CDR2 YYEEEE. DNA of the CDR3: TGTGCCAGCAGCCTGGGGGTGAGCTATGGCTACACCTTC. Translated, it gives CASSLGVSYGYTF.

This chain's CDR3 is CASSAPGGGKDTQYF. The DNA of the CDR3 is TGTGCCAGCAGCGCCCCGGGCGGGGGGAAGGATACGCAGTATTTT. The chain joins TRBV7-2 to TRBJ2-3; 8 bases are shared with TRBD2. Germline trimming cut 5 bases from V and 6 bases from J; bases unmatched to any gene: 10. Germline assignment: CDR1 SGHTA and CDR2 FQGNSA. This CDR3 is 15 amino acids long.

This chain joins TRBV29-1 and TRBJ2-6; D is ambiguous. Germline assignment: CDR1 SQVTM and CDR2 ANQGSEA. There are 12 residues in the CDR3. The V end was cut by 3 bases, the J end by 4 bases, with 4 bases between. The CDR3 DNA reads as TGCAGCGTTGAGGGCGGGGCCAACGTCCTGACTTTC. Its translation: CSVEGGANVLTF. Combining the CDR3 with reference TRBV29-1 and TRBJ2-6 gives the whole variable domain SAVISQKPSRDICQRGTSLTIQCQVDSQVTMMFWYRQQPGQSLTLIATANQGSEATYESGFVIDKFPISRPNLTFSTLTVSNMSPEDSSIYLCSVEGGANVLTFGAGSRLTVL.

Concerning this clone itself: At the DNA level, this CDR3 is encoded by other sequences in the same sample as well. The chain is built from TRBV18 and TRBJ2-1, with D maybe TRBD2 (6 bases). V gave up 1 base and J gave up 7 bases, with 11 bases separating them. The CDR3 is 14 amino acids. Germline values: CDR1 KGHSH, CDR2 LQKENI. The CDR3: CASSPRQGGNEQFF. Here the CDR3 DNA reads TGTGCCAGCTCACCACGGCAGGGAGGTAATGAGCAGTTCTTC.

The chain recombines TRBV15 with TRBJ2-7, with D possibly TRBD1 on 6 matching bases. The germline V gene encodes CDR1 LNHNV and CDR2 YYDKDF (reference sequence). V was trimmed by 2 bases and J by 9 bases, leaving 14 bases between them. CDR3 size: 13 residues. The CDR3 here is CATSRTGLRGQYF. CDR3 in DNA: TGTGCCACCAGCAGAACAGGGTTGAGGGGGCAGTACTTC.

This clone is a singleton in its sample. This chain uses TRBV20-1 with TRBJ2-5; a possible D gene is TRBD1 (5 bases). This CDR3 comprises 11 residues. Trimming took 7 bases from V and 1 from J, leaving 7 bases between them. Germline V gene lookup returns CDR1 DFQATT and CDR2 SNEGSKA (reference sequence). The CDR3: CSVQGQETQYF. The CDR3 DNA follows: TGCAGTGTTCAGGGCCAAGAGACCCAGTACTTC.

V gene TRBV14 combines with J gene TRBJ1-1, with a weak D call TRBD1 (6 bases). Germline CDR1 reads SGHDN; CDR2 reads FVKESK. The CDR3 totals 13 residues. Deletions cut 5 bases from V and 1 base from J, with 8 bases between. CDR3 DNA sequence: TGTGCCAGCAGCAGGGGGGGGAACACTGAAGCTTTCTTT. Translation: CASSRGGNTEAFF.

This clone was found a few times. Other DNA sequences from this sample encode an identical CDR3 as well. J is TRBJ1-5 and V is TRBV5-1; 7 bases are shared with TRBD1. J gave up 4 bases and V 0 bases, and 4 bases lay outside the gene matches. The CDR3 consists of 15 residues. The germline gives CDR1 SGHRS, CDR2 YFSETQ. The CDR3 nucleotides are TGCGCCAGCAGCTTGGAAGGGGGCTGGAATCAGCCCCAGCATTTT. Amino acids: CASSLEGGWNQPQHF.

The chain links TRBV9 to TRBJ2-1; weak D call: TRBD2 (5 bases). V lost 0 bases, J lost 8 bases, and 15 bases lay in between. The CDR3 covers 15 residues. CDR1 SGDLS and CDR2 YYNGEE come from the germline V gene. The CDR3 sequence is CASSVDESSLYEQFF. The CDR3 region has the DNA TGTGCCAGCAGCGTAGACGAGTCTAGCTTGTATGAGCAGTTCTTC.

V and J are TRBV5-1 and TRBJ2-1; 7 bases fit TRBD1. Germline V CDR1 and CDR2: SGHRS, YFSETQ. CDR3 length equals 13 residues. V shed 6 bases and J 6 bases; nucleotides not matched to a gene: 6. The DNA of the CDR3 is TGCGCCAGCACTGAGGGGGCGGCCAATGAGCAGTTCTTC. It encodes CASTEGAANEQFF.

V usage is TRBV10-3 and J usage is TRBJ2-7; D gene ambiguous. V dropped 6 bases and J dropped 6 bases, with 12 bases sitting between them. Germline assignment: CDR1 ENHRY and CDR2 SYGVKD. This CDR3 has 12 amino acids. The CDR3 DNA sequence: TGTGCCATCAGAGACGACACCCTCGAGCAGTACTTC. It specifies CAIRDDTLEQYF.

This sequence joins TRBV5-1 and TRBJ2-5, with D possibly matching TRBD2 (5 bases). The CDR3 consists of 15 residues. Germline-derived CDR1 and CDR2 are SGHRS and YFSETQ. V lost 3 bases and J 3 bases, leaving 15 bases between the germline ends. The CDR3 loop reads CASSSRTSLEETQYF. CDR3 nucleotide sequence: TGCGCCAGCAGCTCACGGACTTCCCTAGAAGAGACCCAGTACTTC.

The chain combines TRBV4-1 with TRBJ2-7, with a possible D match to TRBD2 (6 bases). The CDR3 runs to 15 residues. Between the trimmed V and J ends, which lost 0 bases and 3 bases, there was a span of 12 bases. Germline V CDR1 and CDR2: MGHRA, YSYEKL. CDR3 sequence (DNA): TGCGCCAGCAGCCAAGATGAGCGGGCGGACTACGAGCAGTACTTC. It translates to CASSQDERADYEQYF.

This clone has a handful of counts. Other DNA sequences in the same sample also yield this CDR3. V is TRBV5-1 and J is TRBJ1-2, with TRBD1 as a possible D gene (6 bases). Deletions cut 0 bases from V and 7 bases from J, with 10 bases between. CDR3 size: 13 residues. The germline V gene encodes CDR1 SGHRS and CDR2 YFSETQ. CDR3 amino acids: CASSLGQGFGYTF. As DNA, the CDR3 is TGCGCCAGCAGCTTGGGCCAGGGGTTTGGCTACACCTTC.

This clone was counted between two and nine times. The sample contains more than one DNA sequence encoding this CDR3. This chain links TRBV7-9 with TRBJ1-5; no clear D gene. From germline, CDR1 is SEHNR and CDR2 FQNEAQ (reference sequence). The CDR3 length is 12 residues. Trimming removed 5 bases from V and 2 bases from J, with 4 bases in between. CDR3 bases: TGTGCCAGCAGCCTAGGCAATCAGCCCCAGCATTTT. This translates into CASSLGNQPQHF.

The chain uses TRBV27 and TRBJ1-2; TRBD1 matches 7 bases. V lost 5 bases and J lost 2; bases outside the gene matches: 5. Germline V CDR1 and CDR2: MNHEY, SMNVEV (reference sequence). This CDR3 has 14 amino acids. The chain's CDR3 is CASSTDRVNYGYTF. CDR3 nucleotides: TGTGCCAGCAGTACTGACAGGGTAAACTATGGCTACACCTTC.

This clone has only one observation. V gene TRBV5-1 combines with J gene TRBJ2-5, with 15 bases fitting TRBD2. Losses at the gene ends were 8 bases for V and 5 bases for J; bases not matched to a gene: 13. The CDR3 totals 17 residues. Germline CDR1 reads SGHRS; CDR2 reads YFSETQ. The CDR3 spells CASQPAGLAGGLETQYF. CDR3 DNA: TGCGCCAGTCAACCAGCCGGACTAGCGGGGGGGCTGGAGACCCAGTACTTC.

In the case of this clone: Different DNA sequences within this sample yield the same CDR3. The chain employs TRBV7-9 and TRBJ1-5; D not resolved. The germline gives CDR1 SEHNR, CDR2 FQNEAQ (reference sequence). The V gene lost 1 base and the J gene lost 0 bases, with 4 bases spanning the gap. The CDR3 extends over 14 amino acids. The CDR3 reads CASSLGYSNQPQHF. CDR3 in DNA: TGTGCCAGCAGCTTAGGCTATAGCAATCAGCCCCAGCATTTT.

In regard to this clone: Distinct nucleotide sequences in the sample also encode this CDR3. The V and J genes are TRBV4-1 and TRBJ2-2, with 7 bases matching TRBD1. Trimming removed 3 bases from V and 2 bases from J; junction bases left unmatched: 6. Looked up from germline, CDR1 is MGHRA and CDR2 is YSYEKL. The CDR3 is 16 residues long. The CDR3 protein is CASSQPGQTNTGELFF. The CDR3 DNA reads as TGCGCCAGCAGCCAGCCGGGACAGACTAACACCGGGGAGCTGTTTTTT.

The V and J genes are TRBV19 and TRBJ1-4; 9 bases map to TRBD1. V shed 9 bases, J shed 0 bases, and the junction held 5 bases outside the gene matches. Germline V gene lookup returns CDR1 LNHDA and CDR2 SQIVND (reference sequence). There are 15 residues in the CDR3. In nucleotides, the CDR3 is TGTGCCAGCCGGGACAGGGCTGCAACTAATGAAAAACTGTTTTTT. Translated, it gives CASRDRAATNEKLFF. The full variable domain, in which reference TRBV19 and TRBJ1-4 provide the parts outside the CDR3, is DGGITQSPKYLFRKEGQNVTLSCEQNLNHDAMYWYRQDPGQGLRLIYYSQIVNDFQKGDIAEGYSVSREKKESFPLTVTSAQKNPTAFYLCASRDRAATNEKLFFGSGTQLSVL.

The chain carries TRBV29-1 and TRBJ2-1; 12 nucleotides line up with TRBD2. In germline, CDR1 is SQVTM, CDR2 ANQGSEA. There are 19 residues in the CDR3. The J segment lost 5 bases and the V segment lost 1 base, leaving 15 bases of the junction unmatched. CDR3 sequence: CSVEVGTGPSGRADNEQFF. DNA for the CDR3: TGCAGCGTTGAAGTTGGGACAGGCCCTAGCGGGAGGGCCGACAATGAGCAGTTCTTC.

Comments on this clone: Other DNA sequences in this sample translate to the same CDR3. CDR3 bases: TGTGCCAGCCGGGTAGGGGGCCAGCCCCAGCATTTT. This translates into CASRVGGQPQHF. This chain links TRBV28 with TRBJ1-5, with TRBD1 matching over 7 bases. The CDR3 runs 12 residues. With 8 bases clipped from V and 7 bases from J, the junction kept 5 bases outside the gene matches. Per germline, CDR1 MDHEN and CDR2 SYDVKM.

The rearrangement links TRBV7-9 to TRBJ1-5; 12 bases fit TRBD1. The CDR3 has 18 amino acids. Germline trimming cut 1 base from V and 5 bases from J; bases unmatched to any gene: 9. CDR1 and CDR2 (germline): SEHNR, FQNEAQ (reference sequence). The CDR3 reads CASSLGITGTGGYQPQHF. CDR3 bases: TGTGCCAGCAGCTTAGGCATCACCGGGACAGGGGGCTATCAGCCCCAGCATTTT.

This sequence joins TRBV10-2 and TRBJ2-2; D gene ambiguous. The CDR3 is 13 amino acids. Germline V gene data show CDR1 as WSHSY and CDR2 as SAAADI. The V and J ends lost 6 bases and 7 bases respectively, with 12 bases between them. This CDR3 is CASSALPRGELFF. In DNA form, the CDR3 reads TGCGCCAGCAGCGCCCTACCTCGCGGGGAGCTGTTTTTT.